The text below deals with one T cell receptor beta chain. Antigen specificity is unknown. Germline loops: CDR1 SNHLY, CDR2 FYNNEI. The ends were cut back, 4 bases at V and 8 bases at J, with 14 bases in the middle. This CDR3 has 13 amino acids. A universal primer site arose from template switching, and cDNA bore unique molecular identifiers. A single record per CDR3 protein comes from TCRdb applying MiXCR to the 5' RACE reads. There are approximately 550,000 distinct CDR3 sequences in the sample; 20% to 25% occur only once, and 0.48% lies in the top ten. The data are from a study of identical twins. Study-wide points: Interpretation of the results relied on cross-sectional statistical analysis and not on following the same donors. Models underpredicted monozygotic twin sharing of out-of-frame TCR alpha. Sharing of beta out-of-frame sequences by twins showed a weaker excess.

The data were also submitted as part of a second study, on yellow fever vaccine responses in identical twins.

Material: CD4+ T cells sorted from blood. The source of this sequence is a woman between 18 and 30 years old in good health. The chain uses TRBV2 and TRBJ2-5, with TRBD2 as a possible D gene (5 bases). The CDR3 bases are TGTGCCAGCAGTGTCCCGGTCCCGGGAACCCAGTACTTC. Protein product: CASSVPVPGTQYF.